Sequencing of this T cell receptor (beta chain) was carried out in a study of early T cells in non-severe SARS-CoV-2 infection (dated by TCRdb to the early 2020s). For context, the study as a whole: TCR sequencing used bulk RNA from unsorted whole blood, so alpha and beta chains could not be paired. The full study reports these points: VDJdb matching was skewed toward anti-spike CD8 responses, so virus-specific expansions were likely underestimated and private and CD4 specificities were missed.

Library prep was done by 5' RACE. Instrument on record: NextSeq 500. Unique molecular identifiers were attached to individual cDNA molecules in the TCR library protocol so that sequencing error and PCR bias could be corrected. Both TCR alpha and beta chains were sequenced, and tight co-correlation was observed between alpha and beta sequence abundances in each sample. On the authors' methods: Decombinator V4 was used to annotate TCR sequences for V gene, J gene and CDR3. Expanded TCRs were defined as changing significantly between any two time points under a Poisson model with p below 0.0001. Abundances of TCRs were expressed as counts per million after normalisation to the total number of TCRs sequenced in each sample. TRAV1-2 paired with TRAJ12, TRAJ20 or TRAJ33 defined MAIT TCRs, while TRAV10 paired with TRAJ18 defined iNKT TCRs. VDJdb, accessed 1 November 2021, was searched for CMV, EBV and SARS-CoV-2 annotated TCRs, with TCRs annotated for multiple antigens excluded. TCRdb reprocessed the public reads (quality trimming at Q25 with fastp, clone calling with MiXCR) and kept in-frame beta chains. Every entry covers one CDR3 protein and lists the most common genes and DNA from its rows. The V and J calls and clone size are TCRdb's, not the authors'. The sample table records about 64,000 distinct CDR3 sequences; 20% of these occur just once. Of the sample, 15% to 20% is held by the ten largest clones.

From a lookup of the germline V gene (reference sequence), CDR1 and CDR2 are MNHEY and SMNVEV. After removal of 8 bases from V and 4 bases from J, the junction retains 8 bases not matched to a gene. The CDR3 has 14 amino acids, counting the end cysteine and phenylalanine. This entry keeps only the CDR3 DNA: 42 bases, framed from base 1. Comments on this clonotype: The target of this receptor is not known. Base qualities were left out, and no much larger clone turns up one base away.

A case-control design nested within a healthcare worker cohort in London, UK, was used, with weekly nasopharyngeal swab PCR tests and blood sampling performed. Between 23 and 31 March 2020, the week of the UK lockdown, healthcare workers were enrolled and then followed up weekly for as long as 16 weeks. The chain couples TRBV27 to TRBJ2-3, and 8 junctional nucleotides match TRBD1. The clonotype comes from an adult who was a healthcare worker with PCR-confirmed SARS-CoV-2 infection or an uninfected control (not recorded which). This specimen consisted of whole blood, obtained at baseline. CDR3 sequence: CASGPSRGPDTQYF. The DNA is TGTGCCAGCGGACCGAGCAGGGGGCCAGATACGCAGTATTTT.